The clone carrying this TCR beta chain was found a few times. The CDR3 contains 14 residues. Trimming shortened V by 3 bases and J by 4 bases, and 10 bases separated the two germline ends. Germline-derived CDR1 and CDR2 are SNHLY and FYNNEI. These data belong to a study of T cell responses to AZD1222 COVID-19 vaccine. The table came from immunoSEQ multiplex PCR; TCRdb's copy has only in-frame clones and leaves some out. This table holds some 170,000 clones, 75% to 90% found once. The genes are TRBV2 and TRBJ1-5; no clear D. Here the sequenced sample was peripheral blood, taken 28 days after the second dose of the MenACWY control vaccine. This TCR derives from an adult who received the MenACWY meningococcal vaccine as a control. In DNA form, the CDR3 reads TGTGCCAGCAGTGAGATCTTAAGGAATCAGCCCCAGCATTTT. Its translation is CASSEILRNQPQHF.